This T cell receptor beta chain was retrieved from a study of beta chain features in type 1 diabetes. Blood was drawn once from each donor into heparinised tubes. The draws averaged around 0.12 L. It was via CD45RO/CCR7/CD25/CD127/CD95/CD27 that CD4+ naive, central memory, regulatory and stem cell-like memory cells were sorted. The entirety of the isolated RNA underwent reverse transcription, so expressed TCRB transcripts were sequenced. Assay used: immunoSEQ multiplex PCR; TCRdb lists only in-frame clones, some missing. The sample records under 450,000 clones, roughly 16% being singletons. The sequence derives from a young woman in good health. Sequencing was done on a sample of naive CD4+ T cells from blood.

DNA for the CDR3: TGTGCCAGCAGCTCACCATTCCAGGGCCCCTACAATGAGCAGTTCTTC. Amino acid sequence: CASSSPFQGPYNEQFF. This chain connects TRBV9 to TRBJ2-1; possible D gene TRBD1, 5 bases. The length of the CDR3 is 16 residues. Germline V CDR1 and CDR2: SGDLS, YYNGEE. Deletions cut 4 bases from V and 2 bases from J, with 16 bases between. Based on the CDR3 plus reference TRBV9 and TRBJ2-1, the full variable domain is DSGVTQTPKHLITATGQRVTLRCSPRSGDLSVYWYQQSLDQGLQFLIQYYNGEERAKGNILERFSAQQFPDLHSELNLSSLELGDSALYFCASSSPFQGPYNEQFFGPGTRLTVL.